Here is one T cell receptor beta chain with its context. Antigen specificity is unknown. TCRdb used MiXCR to reprocess the reads, holding one entry per CDR3 protein. In the table there are around 320,000 distinct CDR3 sequences, 8% to 10% of which are singletons. V was pared by 1 base and J by 2 bases, with 14 bases between. The CDR3 is 16 residues long. This sample is part of a study of T cell repertoires in cytomegalovirus infection. Study overall: In public TCR beta signatures, there were indications of both CMV infection and matching HLA type. Overall study results and limits: HLA-C-restricted CMV clonotypes gave the most frequent clonotype in two of eight donors. Using cumulative public TCR beta family frequency, the authors identified those who carried CMV together with the relevant HLA.

The V and J genes are TRBV12-3 or TRBV12-4 and TRBJ2-5, with a possible D match to TRBD2 (6 bases). This clonotype originated in a human donor in good health (CMV status not recorded). Some clones in this sample may be carry-over from other donors' samples. Sequencing input: PBMCs. CDR3 region: CASSLGAGTFQETQYF. The CDR3 nucleotides are TGTGCCAGCAGTTTAGGGGCCGGGACTTTTCAAGAGACCCAGTACTTC.